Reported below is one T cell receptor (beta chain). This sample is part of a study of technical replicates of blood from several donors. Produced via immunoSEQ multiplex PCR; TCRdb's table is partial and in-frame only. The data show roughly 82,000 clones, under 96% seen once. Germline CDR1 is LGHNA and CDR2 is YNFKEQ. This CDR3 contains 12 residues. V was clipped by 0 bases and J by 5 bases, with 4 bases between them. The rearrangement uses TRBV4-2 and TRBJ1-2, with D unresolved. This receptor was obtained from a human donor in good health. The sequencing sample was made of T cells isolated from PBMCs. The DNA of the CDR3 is TGTGCCAGCAGCCAAGACAGTTATGGCTACACCTTC. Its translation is CASSQDSYGYTF.